This TCR beta chain comes out of a study of T cell responses to AZD1222 COVID-19 vaccine. Study at large: Some second doses came at about 4 weeks and others at about 12 weeks; these were pooled.

Repertoires were generated with immunoSEQ multiplex PCR, while TCRdb's copy carries only in-frame clones and drops some. This sample yields 90,000 to 150,000 clones, of which 70% to 90% are seen a single time; more than 7.5% belongs to the top ten. Germline assignment: CDR1 GTSNPN and CDR2 SVGIG (reference sequence). The CDR3 runs 14 residues. Trimming left V 5 bases short and J 7 bases short, with 15 bases between. Study findings and constraints: White British people made up most donors, females outnumbered males, and clonal diversity was possibly underestimated. CD4 TCRs covered the whole spike, strongest at regions 160-218 and 743-854.

Details on this clone: Its antigen remains unidentified.

The chain couples TRBV30 to TRBJ1-6; D call uncertain. Sequencing was performed on peripheral blood, taken on day 0 of AZD1222 vaccination. The clonotype originates from an adult in good health. The CDR3: CAWHLHGTNSPLHF. The CDR3 region has the DNA TGTGCCTGGCACCTACACGGTACAAATTCACCCCTCCACTTT. The whole variable domain, filled in from reference TRBV30 and TRBJ1-6, reads SQTIHQWPATLVQPVGSPLSLECTVEGTSNPNLYWYRQAAGRGLQLLFYSVGIGQISSEVPQNLSASRPQDRQFILSSKKLLLSDSGFYLCAWHLHGTNSPLHFGNGTRLTVT.